This T cell receptor beta chain appears in the sequencing data of a study of siplizumab effects on memory and regulatory T cells. Whole-study findings and limits: Naive T cells looked more diverse than memory cells, and they looked like major contributors to the alloresponse. Roughly 75-95% of dividing CD4+ or CD8+ clones were without an attributable naive or memory phenotype.

The data were produced by immunoSEQ multiplex PCR, yet TCRdb's version contains in-frame clones alone and is incomplete. The sample includes approximately 8,600 clones, roughly three quarters of them seen just once. The CDR3 runs to 15 residues. V gave up 6 bases and J gave up 7 bases; unmatched junction bases: 10. Germline V gene data show CDR1 as LNHDA and CDR2 as SQIVND (reference sequence). As concerns this clone: Its antigen is unknown.

Sequenced input: effector memory CD8+ T cells sorted from blood. Noted subset: unstimulated CD8+ effector memory T cells. This clonotype was obtained from a human donor in good health. The chain is built from TRBV19 and TRBJ2-1, with TRBD2 identical over 9 bases. The CDR3 loop reads CASSPYAGGQNEQFF. The CDR3 DNA is TGTGCCAGTAGCCCCTATGCGGGGGGGCAGAATGAGCAGTTCTTC.